What follows describes a single T cell receptor (beta chain). Its antigen remains unidentified. Treatment reported: randomized to nivolumab then ipilimumab (arm A) or the reverse (arm B). This CDR3 spans 16 amino acids. V trimming: 5 bases; J trimming: 1 base; junction bases outside the gene matches: 7. Germline V gene lookup returns CDR1 SGHNT and CDR2 YENEEA. This specimen belongs to a study of sequential checkpoint blockade in melanoma. Study-level background: First-line arms were nivolumab then ipilimumab, or the reverse, randomized 1:1. More than 20 patients had tumor biopsies before treatment and at week 13. 85 to 95 pretreatment tumor DNA samples were TCRβ immunosequenced.

Study conclusions and caveats: Rising tumor T-cell fraction and clonality meant about 30 times likelier benefit.

Some clones are missing from TCRdb's copy, which holds only in-frame ones; the method was immunoSEQ multiplex PCR. This table holds 2,500 to 3,500 clones, 16% found once. The chain is built from TRBV11-3 and TRBJ1-1; TRBD1 matches at 10 bases. The source was tumor tissue (inferred from file names), collected from a patient given nivolumab and ipilimumab in sequence. This clonotype was sampled from a human donor with melanoma. For the CDR3, the DNA is TGTGCCAGCAGCCAGGGACAGGGGATGGGGAACACTGAAGCTTTCTTT. Amino acid sequence: CASSQGQGMGNTEAFF.